This T cell receptor beta chain was recovered during a study of T cells expressing NK-cell markers. The CDR3 consists of 15 residues. Germline V gives CDR1 MNHEY, CDR2 SMNVEV (reference sequence). The cDNA for TCR beta came from 5'RACE template switching with UMIs. No DNA is given; TCRdb re-called the 5' RACE reads and lists each CDR3 protein once. Its listing shows 250,000 to 300,000 distinct CDR3 sequences. The V and J genes are TRBV27 and TRBJ2-3; TCRdb selects TRBD2, and the lack of DNA leaves this call unchecked. The sequence came from a woman aged 18 to 75 in good health. Sequenced material: blood T cells: a sorted CD56 or NKG2C T cell subset, CD4+ or CD8+ T cells, or bulk PBMC T cells (not recorded which). The CDR3 protein is CASTLTRGRSHTQYF.